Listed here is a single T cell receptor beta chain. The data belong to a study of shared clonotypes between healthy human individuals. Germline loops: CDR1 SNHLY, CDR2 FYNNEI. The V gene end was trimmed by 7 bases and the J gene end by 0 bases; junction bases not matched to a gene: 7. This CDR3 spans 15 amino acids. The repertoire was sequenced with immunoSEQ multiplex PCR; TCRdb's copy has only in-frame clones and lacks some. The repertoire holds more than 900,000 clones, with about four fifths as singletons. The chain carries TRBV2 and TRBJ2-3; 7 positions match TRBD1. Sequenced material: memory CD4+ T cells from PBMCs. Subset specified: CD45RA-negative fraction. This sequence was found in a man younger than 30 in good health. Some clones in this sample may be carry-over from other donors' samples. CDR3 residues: CASKGATASTDTQYF. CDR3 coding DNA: TGTGCCAGCAAGGGGGCGACAGCTAGCACAGATACGCAGTATTTT.